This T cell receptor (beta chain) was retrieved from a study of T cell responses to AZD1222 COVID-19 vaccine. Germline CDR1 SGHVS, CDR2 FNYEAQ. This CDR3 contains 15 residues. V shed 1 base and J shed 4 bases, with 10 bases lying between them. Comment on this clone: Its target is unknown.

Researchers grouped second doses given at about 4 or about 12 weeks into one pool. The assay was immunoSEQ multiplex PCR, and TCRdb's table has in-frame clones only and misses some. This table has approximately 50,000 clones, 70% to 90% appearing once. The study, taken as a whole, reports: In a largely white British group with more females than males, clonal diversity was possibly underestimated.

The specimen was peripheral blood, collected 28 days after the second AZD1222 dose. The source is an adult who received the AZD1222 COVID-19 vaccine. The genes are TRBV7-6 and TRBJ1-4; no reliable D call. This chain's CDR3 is CASSLDRAFNEKLFF. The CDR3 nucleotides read TGTGCCAGCAGCTTAGACCGGGCCTTTAATGAAAAACTGTTTTTT.